Below, one TCR beta chain is given with its context. Its antigen is still unknown. Base qualities are not at hand, and no much larger clone is one base apart. The source of the sample is a study of vaccination and CD4 T cells after COVID-19 (dated 2022 in TCRdb). Regarding the research as a whole: Every convalescent patient had a positive nasal swab PCR test for SARS-CoV-2, with mild disease in nine patients and severe disease in one. The convalescent cohort comprised six males and four females, including two Hispanic individuals, seven Caucasians, two Asians and one multiracial person. Each participant got two doses of either the Pfizer-BioNTech BNT162b2 vaccine (n=8) or the Moderna mRNA-1273 vaccine (n=2). Post-COVID blood samples were collected from convalescent patients a median of roughly 100 days after diagnosis, with a range of roughly 30 to 170 days. Post-vaccine blood samples were taken a median of 72 days after the second vaccine dose, with a range of roughly 14 to 241 days. A few convalescent patients were sampled both early after vaccination (day 14) and late after vaccination (days 161 to 241). For stimulating the cultures, overlapping spike peptide pools were used, derived from SARS-CoV-2 as well as from the common cold coronaviruses HCoV-NL63, HCoV-OC43 and HCoV-229E. In control cultures, a CEFX viral epitope pool was used as positive control, an HIV-1 Nef peptide pool was used as negative control, or no peptide was added. In ten to eleven COVID-19 convalescent patients and 4 infection-naive healthy vaccine recipients, the spike-specific CD4+ TCR repertoire before mRNA vaccination was compared with the repertoire after mRNA vaccination. Points the paper makes about the study in general: Of the vaccine-specific clones found in convalescent patients, nearly all (304 of 307) were mono-reactive for SARS-CoV-2 spike instead of being cross-reactive with common cold coronaviruses. The study included relatively few convalescent patients and did not analyze early timepoints after natural infection. The median count of SARS-CoV-2-reactive clonotypes went up from approximately 22 after infection to a few dozen after vaccination, although the change was not significant. In convalescent patients, a median 86.3% of post-vaccine SARS-CoV-2-reactive clones were detected only after vaccination, and vaccine-specific priming was suggested by this finding.

This sample's time point label indicates: late sampling 161 to 241 days after vaccination in a few convalescent patients. This specimen's treatment or condition label, interpreted: approximately nine-day PBMC culture with coronavirus spike peptide pools or control peptides (ViraFEST assay). The ViraFEST assay was used in the study, in which antigen-specific T cells were expanded with peptide pools and expanded clonotypes were subsequently identified by TCR sequencing. The convalescent patients' positive SARS-CoV-2 PCR tests were from March to December 2020, which was before the Alpha, Beta and Delta variants emerged in the United States. Each well held roughly 2 million PBMCs cultured in IMDM containing roughly 5.4% human AB serum and around 10 IU/ml IL-2, with 8.5 to 10 ug/ml peptide pools added. Half of the culture medium was replaced with fresh IL-2-containing medium on days 3 and 7. After about 11 days of culture, CD4+ T cells were isolated by negative selection using the EasySep CD4+ T cell isolation kit. Ficoll-Paque Plus gradient centrifugation was used to isolate PBMCs from whole blood, and the isolated PBMCs were then either used fresh or cryopreserved at -140C. Each culture condition was generally run in triplicate wells.

A distance of 16 bases separates the germline ends of V and J, which lose 3 bases and 7 bases respectively. CDR1 is given as DFQATT and CDR2 as SNEGSKA, both from the germline V gene (reference sequence). The CDR3 spans 14 residues, from the cysteine through the phenylalanine. Only the CDR3 region is kept as DNA, spanning 42 bases read in frame from base 1. Libraries were built with PCR. At the Johns Hopkins FTIC core, DNA from the cultured CD4+ T cells underwent TCR sequencing with the Oncomine TCR Beta short-read assay. The QIAamp micro DNA kit was used to extract genomic DNA from the cultured CD4+ T cells. Oncomine TCR Beta libraries made from cultured CD4+ T cells were pooled using unique dual indexes and sequenced on an Illumina iSeq 100. In the paper's pipeline: Non-productive sequences were removed, and CDR3s not starting with C, not ending with F or W, or shorter than 7 amino acids were discarded. Antigen-specific clonotypes were identified with the MANAFEST web application by comparing peptide-stimulated wells with reference and other culture wells. For a clone to be called positive, the clone needed an FDR below 0.05, an odds ratio above 5, and a productive frequency above 0.1% in at least two of three replicate wells. Cross-reactive clonotypes were defined as significantly expanded in both SARS-CoV-2 spike wells and at least one common cold coronavirus spike condition. Similarity between CDR3 sequences was evaluated in R version 3.6.1 using Levenshtein distances (stringdist) and unrooted phylogenetic trees (ape). In-frame beta chains were kept once TCRdb had trimmed the public reads at Q25 with fastp and called clones with MiXCR. Rows with a matching CDR3 protein are joined into one entry that keeps the most common DNA and genes. These V and J calls originate from TCRdb's pipeline instead of the authors' own analysis. The sample table shows 20,000 to 30,000 distinct CDR3 sequences, and more than 25% are seen once. Jointly, the top ten make up 2.5% to 3.5% of the sample.

The source material was CD4+ T cells from blood, cultured in vitro, sampled about 7 months after SARS-CoV-2 vaccination. Recombination connected TRBV20-1 to TRBJ1-5; the D gene identity is not certain. This clonotype was obtained from a human donor who had recovered from COVID-19. The DNA is as follows: TGCAGTGCTAGGGGAATCAGTGCTGAGCAGCCCCAGCATTTT. This is translated as CSARGISAEQPQHF.